This TCR beta chain was observed in a study of regulatory T cells in long-lasting Graves disease. Building the TCR beta libraries relied on iRepertoire HTBI primers, and CDR3 regions underwent Arm-PCR. Via MiXCR, TCRdb re-called the multiplex PCR reads, giving one row per CDR3 protein. The sample contains 400,000 to 500,000 distinct CDR3 sequences, 16% of which appear only once. Stated time point: newly diagnosed GD, antithyroid drugs for less than 3 months. The authors made the TCR library using RNA they extracted from PBMCs. These same data were also listed under a study on T cells in Graves' hyperthyroidism and ophthalmopathy.

The sequencing here drew on peripheral blood mononuclear cells (PBMCs), taken at new diagnosis, from a patient treated with antithyroid drugs. The clonotype originates from a woman aged 18 to 35 with Graves disease.

CDR3 in amino acids: CATKGGPKNEQYF. The CDR3 DNA follows: TGTGCCACCAAAGGGGGCCCAAAGAACGAGCAGTACTTC. The chain couples TRBV6-1 to TRBJ2-7, with 7 bases fitting TRBD1. There are 13 residues in the CDR3. Germline CDR1 MNHNS, CDR2 SASEGT. The trim removed 10 bases at V and 5 bases at J, leaving 11 bases unmatched.